These 17 T cell receptor beta chains were all obtained from the same sample, sequenced in a study of blood T cells in healthy people across ages. Combining a sample-barcoded 5' primer with a J-beta primer mix, a second PCR ran for about 7 to 11 cycles. A single record per CDR3 protein comes from TCRdb applying MiXCR to the 5' RACE reads. The sample lists about 930,000 distinct CDR3 sequences, 25% to 30% occurring once. The sample also formed part of further work on T cells of mothers and their children.

Sequencing was done on a sample of blood. Every receptor here comes from a woman between 40 and 55 years old in good health.

The CDR3 loop reads CAIRDTSGGLTSYNEQFF. The CDR3 DNA sequence: TGTGCCATCAGAGATACTAGCGGGGGACTAACCTCCTACAATGAGCAGTTCTTC. This chain links TRBV10-3 with TRBJ2-1, with 11 bases matching TRBD2. V dropped 6 bases and J dropped 0; count of bases not matched to a gene: 10. The CDR3 runs to 18 residues. Germline CDR1 ENHRY, CDR2 SYGVKD.

This clonotype has ten or more counts. The gene calls are TRBV29-1 and TRBJ1-2; TRBD1 might be the D (5 bases). V gave up 6 bases and J gave up 5 bases, with 13 bases separating them. The germline CDR1 and CDR2 sequences are SQVTM and ANQGSEA. The CDR3 has 12 amino acids. The CDR3 nucleotides are TGCAGCGTCGAAACGGGGGGGTATGGCTACACCTTC. Its protein product is CSVETGGYGYTF.

This clonotype was found many times. The chain carries TRBV5-1 and TRBJ2-5; 16 bases align to TRBD2. V lost 4 bases and J lost 2; bases outside the gene matches: 2. Germline CDR1 reads SGHRS; CDR2 reads YFSETQ. The CDR3 extends over 16 amino acids. The CDR3 DNA follows: TGCGCCAGCAGCCCGGGACTAGCGGGGGGGCAAGAGACCCAGTACTTC. It codes for CASSPGLAGGQETQYF.

This clonotype was seen a handful of times. V usage is TRBV28 and J usage is TRBJ1-5; a possible D gene is TRBD1 (5 bases). Trimming took 6 bases from V and 5 from J, leaving 14 bases between them. The CDR3 runs 14 residues. CDR1 and CDR2 (germline): MDHEN, SYDVKM. The CDR3 DNA sequence: TGTGCCAGCAGCGTACTGCCCAGGGATCAGCCCCAGCATTTT. Protein product: CASSVLPRDQPQHF.

This clonotype has at least ten counts. The chain joins TRBV7-6 to TRBJ2-7; possibly TRBD1 or TRBD2 for D (5 bases each). Germline CDR1 reads SGHVS; CDR2 reads FNYEAQ. CDR3 length: 14 residues. Trimming removed 5 bases at V and 4 bases at J, with 15 bases between. DNA for the CDR3: TGTGCCAGCAGCCCTAGGGATGGGGGTTACGAGCAGTACTTC. It codes for CASSPRDGGYEQYF.

This clonotype was detected many times. This sequence joins TRBV5-8 and TRBJ2-4; D remains unclear. This CDR3 has 14 residues. Germline loops: CDR1 SGHTS, CDR2 YDEGEE. Trimming pared 9 bases from V and 0 bases from J, leaving 13 bases between. CDR3 nucleotide sequence: TGTGCCACCCAAGATAGGTTAGCCAAAAACATTCAGTACTTC. Translating it yields CATQDRLAKNIQYF.

Notes on this clonotype: A much bigger clone sits one base away, suggesting this may be a read error. The chain is built from TRBV29-1 and TRBJ1-2, with D possibly TRBD1 on 6 matching bases. CDR1 SQVTM and CDR2 ANQGSEA come from the germline V gene. The CDR3 extends over 17 amino acids. Trimming took 6 bases from V and 4 from J, leaving 27 bases between them. CDR3: CSVGSGTKLGAGYGYTF. DNA for the CDR3: TGCAGCGTGGGATCCGGGACAAAATTAGGGGCCGGCTATGGCTACACCTTC.

Ten or more counts support this clonotype. The V call is TRBV6-4, the J call TRBJ2-1, with TRBD1 as a possible D gene (5 bases). V lost 0 bases to trimming and J lost 6 bases, with 15 bases between them. The CDR3 has 16 amino acids. Germline CDR1 MRHNA, CDR2 SNTAGT. The CDR3 region has the DNA TGTGCCAGCAGTGACTCGAGTCAGGGCGGTGGCAATGAGCAGTTCTTC. This sequence encodes CASSDSSQGGGNEQFF.

There are a few counts of this clonotype. This chain uses TRBV7-9 with TRBJ1-2; 7 positions match TRBD1. Germline CDR1 is SEHNR and CDR2 is FQNEAQ (reference sequence). V was pared by 0 bases and J by 7 bases, with 5 bases of the junction left unmatched. This CDR3 contains 14 residues. This chain's CDR3 is CASSLAEGAPGYTF. CDR3 nucleotides: TGTGCCAGCAGCTTAGCAGAGGGGGCGCCTGGCTACACCTTC.

On this clonotype: A single base separates this from a much larger clone, so it may be a read error. This chain links TRBV29-1 with TRBJ2-1; 9 nucleotides align to TRBD2. With V trimmed by 3 bases and J by 10 bases, 7 bases remained unmatched. Germline V gene data show CDR1 as SQVTM and CDR2 as ANQGSEA. The CDR3 runs 13 residues. This CDR3 reads CSVELAGRGEQFF. The CDR3 coding sequence is TGCAGCGTTGAGCTAGCGGGGAGGGGGGAGCAGTTCTTC.

This clonotype was counted ten times or more. The J gene is TRBJ2-7, the V gene TRBV9; maybe TRBD2 (6 bases). CDR1 SGDLS and CDR2 YYNGEE come from the germline V gene. This CDR3 contains 13 residues. V was clipped by 3 bases and J by 3 bases, with 10 bases between them. The CDR3 here is CASSAGDLYEQYF. CDR3 sequence (DNA): TGTGCCAGCAGCGCGGGAGATCTCTACGAGCAGTACTTC.

This chain joins TRBV9 and TRBJ2-2; D not resolved. The CDR3 is 15 amino acids. Per the germline V gene, CDR1 is SGDLS and CDR2 is YYNGEE. Trimming pared 4 bases from V and 0 bases from J, leaving 10 bases between. The chain's CDR3 is CASSLRPSNTGELFF. The CDR3, as DNA: TGTGCCAGCAGCCTGAGACCGTCGAACACCGGGGAGCTGTTTTTT.

This clonotype was detected a few times. This chain uses TRBV9 with TRBJ2-7, with 9 bases aligning to TRBD1. CDR1 SGDLS and CDR2 YYNGEE come from the germline V gene. The CDR3 is 19 residues long. The J segment lost 3 bases and the V segment lost 2 bases, leaving 18 bases of the junction unmatched. CDR3 protein: CASSVEGEDPGQGGYEQYF. DNA for the CDR3: TGTGCCAGCAGCGTTGAGGGGGAGGACCCGGGACAGGGCGGCTACGAGCAGTACTTC.

This clonotype was detected ten times or more. V usage is TRBV20-1 and J usage is TRBJ1-2, with TRBD1 matching 9 bases. Trimming took 6 bases from V and 4 from J; bases not matched to a gene: 12. In germline, CDR1 is DFQATT, CDR2 SNEGSKA (reference sequence). The CDR3 has 15 amino acids. In nucleotides, the CDR3 is TGCAGTGCCCCGAACCTACAGGGGGCTCGCTATGGCTACACCTTC. Translating gives CSAPNLQGARYGYTF.

This clonotype was found a few times. This chain joins TRBV12-3 or TRBV12-4 and TRBJ2-7; 9 nucleotides agree with TRBD2. CDR3 size: 16 residues. With 5 bases clipped from V and 0 bases from J, the junction kept 8 bases outside the gene matches. For the CDR3, the DNA is TGTGCCAGCAGTGGGTCGACTAGCGGTCGCTCCTACGAGCAGTACTTC. The encoded protein is CASSGSTSGRSYEQYF.

The sample holds a few counts of this clonotype. This rearrangement joins TRBV7-2 to TRBJ1-1; the D gene is possibly TRBD1 (5 bases). The germline V gene has CDR1 SGHTA and CDR2 FQGNSA. Trimming shortened V by 2 bases and J by 2 bases, and 18 bases separated the two germline ends. The CDR3 is made up of 17 amino acids. The CDR3 protein is CASSLRFGGDVNTEAFF. As DNA, the CDR3 is TGTGCCAGCAGCTTAAGATTTGGGGGGGACGTAAACACTGAAGCTTTCTTT.

This clonotype was counted only a few times. The V call is TRBV2, the J call TRBJ1-2; no firm D call. Germline CDR1 and CDR2: SNHLY and FYNNEI. The CDR3 consists of 14 residues. With 1 base removed from V and 4 bases from J, the gap between germline ends came to 10 bases. In DNA form, the CDR3 reads TGTGCCAGCAGTGAAGAGCTGGGGATCTATGGCTACACCTTC. Translation gives CASSEELGIYGYTF.